This TCR beta chain was identified in a study of blood T cell repertoires in COVID-19. About the study: Sample material is recorded as cDNA or gDNA derived from T cells, B-cell-depleted T cells, or PBMCs.

Per the authors' pipeline: Estimation of nucleated cell counts relied on the amplification of reference gene primers. Profiling relied on immunoSEQ multiplex PCR, and the TCRdb table lists in-frame clones only, not all of them. The V and J calls and clone size were taken over from that table, and D and trimming were inferred from the DNA. Here the sample spans about 270,000 clones, about 89% being singletons. Input material: PBMCs or T cells enriched from blood (not recorded which). This sequence originates from a woman aged 18-29 years who had recovered from COVID-19.

The CDR3 nucleotides read TGCGCCAGCAGCCAAGAACCCTGGACACGGACGAACACTGAAGCTTTCTTT. Translating gives CASSQEPWTRTNTEAFF. This chain links TRBV4-1 with TRBJ1-1; maybe TRBD1 (5 bases). Trimming stripped 0 bases from V and 1 base from J, with 15 bases between. Per the germline V gene, CDR1 is MGHRA and CDR2 is YSYEKL. The CDR3 consists of 17 residues.